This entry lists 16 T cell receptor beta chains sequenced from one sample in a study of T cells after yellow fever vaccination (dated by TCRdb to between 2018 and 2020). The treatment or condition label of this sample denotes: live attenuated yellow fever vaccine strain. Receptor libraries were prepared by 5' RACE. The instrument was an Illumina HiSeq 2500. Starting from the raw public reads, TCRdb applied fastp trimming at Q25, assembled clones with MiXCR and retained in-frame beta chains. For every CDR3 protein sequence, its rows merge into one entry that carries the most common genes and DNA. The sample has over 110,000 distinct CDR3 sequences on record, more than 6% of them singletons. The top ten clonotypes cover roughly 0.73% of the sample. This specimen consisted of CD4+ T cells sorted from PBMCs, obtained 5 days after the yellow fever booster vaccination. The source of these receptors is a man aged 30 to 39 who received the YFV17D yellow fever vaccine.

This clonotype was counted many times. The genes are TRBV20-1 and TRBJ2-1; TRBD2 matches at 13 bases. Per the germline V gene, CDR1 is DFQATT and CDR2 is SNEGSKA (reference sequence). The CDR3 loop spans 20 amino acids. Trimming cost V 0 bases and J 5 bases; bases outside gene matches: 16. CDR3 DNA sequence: TGCAGTGCTAGAGATCGGAATACTAGCGGGAGGGCCTGGGGCAACAATGAGCAGTTCTTC. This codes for CSARDRNTSGRAWGNNEQFF.

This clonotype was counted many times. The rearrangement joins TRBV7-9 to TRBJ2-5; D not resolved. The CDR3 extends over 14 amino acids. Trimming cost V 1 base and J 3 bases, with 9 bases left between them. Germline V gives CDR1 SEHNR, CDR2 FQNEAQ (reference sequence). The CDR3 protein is CASSLVSEKETQYF. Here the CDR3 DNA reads TGTGCCAGCAGCTTAGTCTCGGAAAAAGAGACCCAGTACTTC.

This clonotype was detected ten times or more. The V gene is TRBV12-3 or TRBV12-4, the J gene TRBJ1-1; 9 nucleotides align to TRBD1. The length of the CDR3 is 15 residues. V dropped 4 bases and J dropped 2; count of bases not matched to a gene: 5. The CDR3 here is CASSSTTGGNTEAFF. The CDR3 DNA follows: TGTGCCAGCAGTTCTACGACAGGGGGTAACACTGAAGCTTTCTTT.

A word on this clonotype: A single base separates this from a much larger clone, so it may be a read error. The CDR3 nucleotides are TGTGCCAGCAGTCCATATATGTGGGGGGGCTACGAGCAGTACTTC. Its translation: CASSPYMWGGYEQYF. V and J are TRBV27 and TRBJ2-7; 7 bases agree with TRBD2. V gave up 5 bases and J gave up 3 bases; unmatched junction bases: 10. The CDR3 loop spans 15 amino acids. Germline-derived CDR1 and CDR2 are MNHEY and SMNVEV (reference sequence).

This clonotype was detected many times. CDR3 nucleotide sequence: TGTGCCAGCAGCTTACTAGCGGGCACAGATACGCAGTATTTT. It yields the protein CASSLLAGTDTQYF. This rearrangement joins TRBV11-3 to TRBJ2-3; 7 bases map to TRBD2. This CDR3 comprises 14 residues. Germline loops: CDR1 SGHNT, CDR2 YENEEA. J lost 1 base, V lost 2 bases, and 0 bases had no gene match.

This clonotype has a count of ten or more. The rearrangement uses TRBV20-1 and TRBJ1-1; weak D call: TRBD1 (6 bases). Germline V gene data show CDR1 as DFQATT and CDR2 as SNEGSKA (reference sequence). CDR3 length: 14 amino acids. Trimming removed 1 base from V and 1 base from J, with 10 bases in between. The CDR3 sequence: CSARGGQANTEAFF. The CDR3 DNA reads TGCAGTGCTAGAGGGGGGCAGGCGAACACTGAAGCTTTCTTT.

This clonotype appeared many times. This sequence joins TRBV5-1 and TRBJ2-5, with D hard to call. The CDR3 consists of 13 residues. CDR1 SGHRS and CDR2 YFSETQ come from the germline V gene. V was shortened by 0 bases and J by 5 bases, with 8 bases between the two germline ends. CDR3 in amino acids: CASSLDLGETQYF. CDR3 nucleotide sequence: TGCGCCAGCAGCTTGGACCTCGGGGAGACCCAGTACTTC.

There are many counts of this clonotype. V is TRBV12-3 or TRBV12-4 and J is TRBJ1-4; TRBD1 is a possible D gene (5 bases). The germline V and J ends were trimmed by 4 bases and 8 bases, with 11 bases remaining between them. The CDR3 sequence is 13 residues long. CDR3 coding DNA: TGTGCCAGCAGTTCGGGACTACGGGAAAAACTGTTTTTT. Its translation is CASSSGLREKLFF.

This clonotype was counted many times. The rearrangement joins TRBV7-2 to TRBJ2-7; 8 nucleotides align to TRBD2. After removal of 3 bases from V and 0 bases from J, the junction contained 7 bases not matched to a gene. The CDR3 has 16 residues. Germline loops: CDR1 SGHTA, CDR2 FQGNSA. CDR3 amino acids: CASSFGLARSSYEQYF. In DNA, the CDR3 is TGTGCCAGCAGCTTTGGACTAGCACGGAGCTCCTACGAGCAGTACTTC.

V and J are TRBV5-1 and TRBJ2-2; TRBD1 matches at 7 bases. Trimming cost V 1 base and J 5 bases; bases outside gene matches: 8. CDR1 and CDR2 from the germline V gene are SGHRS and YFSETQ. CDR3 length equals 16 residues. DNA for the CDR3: TGCGCCAGCAGCTTGATAAGGGGGCGAAGTACCGGGGAGCTGTTTTTT. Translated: CASSLIRGRSTGELFF.

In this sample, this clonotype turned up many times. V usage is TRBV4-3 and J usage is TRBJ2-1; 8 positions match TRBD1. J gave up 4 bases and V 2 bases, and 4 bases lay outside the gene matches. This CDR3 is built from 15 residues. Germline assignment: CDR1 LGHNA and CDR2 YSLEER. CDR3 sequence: CASSQQGQVYNEQFF. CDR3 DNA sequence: TGCGCCAGCAGCCAACAGGGACAGGTGTACAATGAGCAGTTCTTC.

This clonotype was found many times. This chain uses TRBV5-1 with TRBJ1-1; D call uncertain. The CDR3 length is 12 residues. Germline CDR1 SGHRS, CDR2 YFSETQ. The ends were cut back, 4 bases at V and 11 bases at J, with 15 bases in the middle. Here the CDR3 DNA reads TGCGCCAGCAGCGAGCATTCCCGGGAGGCTTTCTTT. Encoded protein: CASSEHSREAFF.

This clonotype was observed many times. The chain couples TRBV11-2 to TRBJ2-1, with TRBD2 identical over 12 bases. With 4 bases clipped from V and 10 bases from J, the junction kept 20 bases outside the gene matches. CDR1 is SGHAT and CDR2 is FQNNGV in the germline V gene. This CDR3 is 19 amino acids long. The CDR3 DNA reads TGTGCCAGCAGCTCTAATCCGGAGGTCACTAGCGGGAGGACGCGAGAGCAGTTCTTC. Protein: CASSSNPEVTSGRTREQFF.

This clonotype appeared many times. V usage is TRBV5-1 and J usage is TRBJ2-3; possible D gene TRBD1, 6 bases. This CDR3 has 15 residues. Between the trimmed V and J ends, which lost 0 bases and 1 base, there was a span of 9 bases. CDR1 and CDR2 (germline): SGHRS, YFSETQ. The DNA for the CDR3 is TGCGCCAGCAGCTTGGTCACAGGGCGCACAGATACGCAGTATTTT. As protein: CASSLVTGRTDTQYF.

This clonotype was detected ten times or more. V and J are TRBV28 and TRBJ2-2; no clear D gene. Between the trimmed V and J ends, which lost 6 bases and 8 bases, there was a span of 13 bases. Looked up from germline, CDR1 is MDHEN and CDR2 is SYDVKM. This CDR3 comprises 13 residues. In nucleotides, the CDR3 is TGTGCCAGCAGCTATAGGGCGGAAGGGGAGCTGTTTTTT. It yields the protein CASSYRAEGELFF.

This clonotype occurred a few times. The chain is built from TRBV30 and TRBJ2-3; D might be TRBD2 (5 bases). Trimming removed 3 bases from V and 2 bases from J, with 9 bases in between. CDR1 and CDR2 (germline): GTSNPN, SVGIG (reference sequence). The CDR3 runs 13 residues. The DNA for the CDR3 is TGTGCCTGGAGACTAGATAACACAGATACGCAGTATTTT. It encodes CAWRLDNTDTQYF.